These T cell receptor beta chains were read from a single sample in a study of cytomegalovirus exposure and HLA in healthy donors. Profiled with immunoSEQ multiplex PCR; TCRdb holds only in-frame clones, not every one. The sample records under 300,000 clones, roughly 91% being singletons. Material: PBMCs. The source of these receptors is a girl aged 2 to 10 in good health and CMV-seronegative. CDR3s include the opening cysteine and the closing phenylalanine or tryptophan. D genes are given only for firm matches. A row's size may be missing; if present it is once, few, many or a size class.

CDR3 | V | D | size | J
CASRWTSGGAGEQFF | TRBV5-1 | TRBD2 | - | TRBJ2-1
CASSQDRSSYNSPLHF | TRBV28 | - | - | TRBJ1-6
CSVEYQDRKTQYF | TRBV29-1 | TRBD1 | few | TRBJ2-5
CASSPPSQETQYF | TRBV18 | - | few | TRBJ2-5
CASSTDRAWDGYTF | TRBV27 | TRBD1 | - | TRBJ1-2
CASSLDPSGDYEQYF | TRBV11-3 | TRBD2 | - | TRBJ2-7
CASSLGQPNEKLFF | TRBV6-6 | - | - | TRBJ1-4
CARTGMANYGYTF | TRBV30 | TRBD1 | - | TRBJ1-2
CAIGGTSGSYEQYF | TRBV10-3 | TRBD2 | - | TRBJ2-7
CASSINTGAEQYF | TRBV7-8 | TRBD1 | once | TRBJ2-7
CSVSGTSSYEQYF | TRBV29-1 | TRBD2 | - | TRBJ2-7
CASSDVTSGGYNEQFF | TRBV19 | TRBD2 | - | TRBJ2-1
CANPGHSNQPQHF | TRBV5-1 | - | - | TRBJ1-5
CAWRQIEAFF | TRBV30 | - | few | TRBJ1-1
CASSLGRGRTDYGYTF | TRBV11-2 | TRBD1 | - | TRBJ1-2
CASSQCELAGGCRVTDTQYF | TRBV23-1 | TRBD2 | - | TRBJ2-3
CASGSVAAGSYEQYF | TRBV19 | - | once | TRBJ2-7
CASSPSAGSTGNTIYF | TRBV7-9 | - | - | TRBJ1-3
CASSYSSGIYEQYF | TRBV6-6 | TRBD2 | once | TRBJ2-7
CATSREGGKGNNEQFF | TRBV15 | - | once | TRBJ2-1
CASSITGTSGGRENEQFF | TRBV27 | TRBD2 | - | TRBJ2-1
CASSLFRPGNEQFF | TRBV21-1 | - | - | TRBJ2-1
CASVRQVLVSEQYF | TRBV6-1 | - | - | -
CASSLSERQPQHF | TRBV27 | - | once | TRBJ1-5
CATSREGQGYEQYF | TRBV15 | TRBD1 | - | TRBJ2-7
CASLSGGISYEQYF | TRBV6-5 | - | - | TRBJ2-7
CASSYLTSGRTGELFF | TRBV6-6 | TRBD2 | - | TRBJ2-2
CASSETGTGGGNQPQHF | TRBV19 | TRBD1 | - | TRBJ1-5
CASSTLPGTVNTEAFF | TRBV18 | TRBD1 | - | TRBJ1-1
CASSEAAGPGGEQYF | TRBV6-1 | TRBD2 | few | TRBJ2-7
CASRVGGEGYEQYF | TRBV6-1 | - | once | TRBJ2-7
CASRNRDLSGNTIYF | TRBV28 | - | - | TRBJ1-3
CASSLARTVNTEAFF | TRBV5-5 | - | few | TRBJ1-1
CASTVTSGGPNTGELFF | TRBV2 | TRBD2 | - | TRBJ2-2
CARDCHGGF | TRBV19 | - | - | TRBJ2-4
CASSILPSGANVLTF | TRBV19 | - | - | TRBJ2-6
CASSILQGAGGYTF | TRBV19 | TRBD1 | once | TRBJ1-2